This T cell receptor beta chain was captured by sequencing in a study of T cell responses to AZD1222 COVID-19 vaccine. This clone was seen just once. Generated by immunoSEQ multiplex PCR, the TCRdb table keeps only in-frame clones and is missing some. The table records 150,000 to 200,000 clones, 90% to 95% of them present only once. This CDR3 has 16 residues. Germline assignment: CDR1 SGHAT and CDR2 FQNNGV. Trimming pared 5 bases from V and 6 bases from J, leaving 19 bases between. The rearrangement joins TRBV11-2 to TRBJ1-4, with D possibly being TRBD1 (5 bases). This clonotype was sampled from an adult in good health. The sample was peripheral blood, taken on day 0 of AZD1222 vaccination. Here the CDR3 reads CASSTLPFTGDEKLFF. CDR3 nucleotide sequence: TGTGCCAGCAGCACGCTCCCCTTCACAGGAGATGAAAAACTGTTTTTT.